What follows is one TCR beta chain and its context. Its antigen remains unidentified. Using immunoSEQ multiplex PCR, the repertoire was profiled, and TCRdb retains in-frame clones only, with some absent. This sample has some 78,000 clones, with just under 85% found just once. In germline, CDR1 is SEHNR, CDR2 FQNEAQ (reference sequence). The CDR3 length is 14 residues. The ends were cut back, 4 bases at V and 3 bases at J, with 12 bases in the middle. This sample is part of a study of T cells in localized non-small cell lung cancer. Study conclusions and caveats: A median of about 60 of the top 100 tumor clones appeared in adjacent lung, which was paired and uninvolved. Longer survival (overall) was linked to higher T cell density in blood.

This rearrangement joins TRBV7-9 to TRBJ1-1, with no clear D. Sequenced material: peripheral blood, taken before any cancer treatment. This sequence was found in a man aged 35 to 69 with stage I lung adenocarcinoma. CDR3: CASSSKSLDTEAFF. The CDR3 nucleotides read TGTGCCAGCAGCTCAAAGAGTTTGGACACTGAAGCTTTCTTT. Full variable domain (missing parts from reference TRBV7-9 and TRBJ1-1): DTGVSQNPRHKITKRGQNVTFRCDPISEHNRLYWYRQTLGQGPEFLTYFQNEAQLEKSRLLSDRFSAERPKGSFSTLEIQRTEQGDSAMYLCASSSKSLDTEAFFGQGTRLTVV.